A selection of T cell receptor beta chains follows, all from one sample in a study of T-cell reconstitution after alpha-beta-depleted transplantation in children. TCRdb re-derived calls from the PCR reads in MiXCR, one entry per CDR3 protein. The table shows approximately 350,000 distinct CDR3 sequences, with 15% to 20% occurring only once. Sequenced material: PBMCs, mostly from graft donor cells, taken 360 days after TCRalphabeta/CD19-depleted stem cell transplant. All receptors derive from a male patient under 10 years old who had a stem cell transplant for acute lymphoblastic leukemia, so the T cells may come from the graft donor. Each CDR3 is given without its conserved first and last residue. Fields, in order: V gene, J gene, CDR3 protein.

V gene: TRBV4-1; J gene: TRBJ1-2; CDR3 protein: ASSQDRVAVGYT
V gene: TRBV29-1; J gene: TRBJ1-2; CDR3 protein: SVDPLIGLNYGYT
V gene: TRBV20-1; J gene: TRBJ2-1; CDR3 protein: SARGGAGFYNEQF
V gene: TRBV18; J gene: TRBJ2-7; CDR3 protein: ASSRDGLAYEQY
V gene: TRBV12-3/TRBV12-4; J gene: TRBJ2-1; CDR3 protein: ASSLGLALYNEQF
V gene: TRBV7-9; J gene: TRBJ1-2; CDR3 protein: ASSFGPGTFVYGYT
V gene: TRBV4-1; J gene: TRBJ2-1; CDR3 protein: ASSQDGGRPNEQF
V gene: TRBV29-1; J gene: TRBJ2-2; CDR3 protein: SVLLMDSGRETGELF
V gene: TRBV29-1; J gene: TRBJ2-1; CDR3 protein: SVEGSGTNNEQF
V gene: TRBV12-3/TRBV12-4; J gene: TRBJ2-5; CDR3 protein: ASSLTGEETQY
V gene: TRBV5-1; J gene: TRBJ2-5; CDR3 protein: ASSLARQETQY
V gene: TRBV4-3; J gene: TRBJ1-3; CDR3 protein: ASSQDMKLGNTIY
V gene: TRBV3-1; J gene: TRBJ2-1; CDR3 protein: ASSQYVSYNEQF
V gene: TRBV6-1; J gene: TRBJ2-3; CDR3 protein: ASSPLFSRMGTDTQY
V gene: TRBV6-5; J gene: TRBJ2-4; CDR3 protein: ASSYHPSAAGRAKNIQY
V gene: TRBV3-1; J gene: TRBJ2-2; CDR3 protein: ASSRMSGRGTGELF
V gene: TRBV20-1; J gene: TRBJ2-3; CDR3 protein: SARRAGMVTDTQY
V gene: TRBV10-3; J gene: TRBJ2-3; CDR3 protein: AISESPSGDTQY
V gene: TRBV12-3/TRBV12-4; J gene: TRBJ1-5; CDR3 protein: ASSRRDRGNQPQH
V gene: TRBV27; J gene: TRBJ2-5; CDR3 protein: ASSLSLGTSQETQY
V gene: TRBV29-1; J gene: TRBJ2-2; CDR3 protein: SVPLTGANTGELF
V gene: TRBV10-3; J gene: TRBJ2-7; CDR3 protein: AISELPGPRRAYEQY
V gene: TRBV13; J gene: TRBJ2-7; CDR3 protein: ASSFGLADSYEQY
V gene: TRBV20-1; J gene: TRBJ2-1; CDR3 protein: SATPGLAGLSHEQF
V gene: TRBV12-3/TRBV12-4; J gene: TRBJ2-7; CDR3 protein: ASSLGANFYEQY
V gene: TRBV20-1; J gene: TRBJ2-1; CDR3 protein: SARDHQGLALNEQF
V gene: TRBV15; J gene: TRBJ2-2; CDR3 protein: ATSRDSQNTGELF
V gene: TRBV5-6; J gene: TRBJ2-3; CDR3 protein: ASSFRGLAWSDTQY
V gene: TRBV6-2/TRBV6-3; J gene: TRBJ2-6; CDR3 protein: ASSYSESSGANVLT
V gene: TRBV4-3; J gene: TRBJ1-4; CDR3 protein: ASSPHGQGEKLF
V gene: TRBV3-1; J gene: TRBJ2-5; CDR3 protein: ASSPSRWTSRGSETQY
V gene: TRBV5-4; J gene: TRBJ2-4; CDR3 protein: ASSPGDRNIQY
V gene: TRBV25-1; J gene: TRBJ2-5; CDR3 protein: ASSESSGEQETQY
V gene: TRBV28; J gene: TRBJ2-7; CDR3 protein: ASSFSGQGRNEQY
V gene: TRBV20-1; J gene: TRBJ2-1; CDR3 protein: SARLAGVSNEQF
V gene: TRBV29-1; J gene: TRBJ2-3; CDR3 protein: SVEWPSGRRDTQY
V gene: TRBV6-5; J gene: TRBJ1-6; CDR3 protein: ASSPGGSYNSPLH
V gene: TRBV7-9; J gene: TRBJ2-1; CDR3 protein: ASSLWELAGYEQF
V gene: TRBV4-2; J gene: TRBJ2-1; CDR3 protein: ASSQDLAPDEQF
V gene: TRBV3-1; J gene: TRBJ2-1; CDR3 protein: ASSYRGTSGPRQF
V gene: TRBV28; J gene: TRBJ2-7; CDR3 protein: ASSYYRVQPEQY
V gene: TRBV7-6; J gene: TRBJ2-7; CDR3 protein: ASSWELAGGYEQY
V gene: TRBV11-2; J gene: TRBJ2-1; CDR3 protein: ASSLMAGANEQF
V gene: TRBV11-1; J gene: TRBJ2-1; CDR3 protein: ASGGTGGGRPIYNEQF
V gene: TRBV5-1; J gene: TRBJ2-7; CDR3 protein: ASSLVGGTGYEQY
V gene: TRBV28; J gene: TRBJ2-5; CDR3 protein: ASSLPGPETQY